The 18 T cell receptor beta chains listed next were all sequenced from one sample in a study of blood T cell repertoires in COVID-19. The assay was immunoSEQ multiplex PCR, and TCRdb's table has in-frame clones only and misses some. The profile shows 87,000 or so clones, about 90% of them singletons. Sequenced sample: peripheral blood. Receptors were obtained from a man in his late teens or twenties with COVID-19, enrolled during active disease.

The V and J genes are TRBV19 and TRBJ2-1; a weak D match, TRBD2 (6 bases). Germline values: CDR1 LNHDA, CDR2 SQIVND (reference sequence). This CDR3 has 13 residues. V shed 3 bases and J shed 7 bases, with 10 bases lying between them. The chain's CDR3 is CASSIHRENEQFF. The CDR3 nucleotides read TGTGCCAGTAGTATCCACCGGGAGAATGAGCAGTTCTTC.

V usage is TRBV7-2 and J usage is TRBJ2-7; the match to TRBD1 covers 9 bases. CDR1 SGHTA and CDR2 FQGNSA come from the germline V gene. This CDR3 is 17 amino acids long. Trimming cost V 5 bases and J 3 bases; bases outside gene matches: 14. The CDR3 region has the DNA TGTGCCAGCAGCCGTCCCGGGACAGGGTACCTCAGCTACGAGCAGTACTTC. This gives the protein CASSRPGTGYLSYEQYF.

The rearrangement links TRBV5-6 to TRBJ2-7; D is undetermined. Trimming took 0 bases from V and 3 from J, leaving 10 bases between them. The CDR3 is 14 amino acids. Germline assignment: CDR1 SGHDT and CDR2 YYEEEE. Here the CDR3 DNA reads TGTGCCAGCAGCTTGGGCCAGTCCCACTACGAGCAGTACTTC. Amino acid sequence: CASSLGQSHYEQYF.

V usage is TRBV20-1 and J usage is TRBJ2-7; 8 nucleotides match TRBD1. The CDR3 runs to 12 residues. Germline loops: CDR1 DFQATT, CDR2 SNEGSKA (reference sequence). Trimming cost V 3 bases and J 11 bases; bases outside gene matches: 9. In DNA, the CDR3 is TGCAGTGCTAGTATGGGACAGGCAAGGGAGTACTTC. Translating gives CSASMGQAREYF.

The chain employs TRBV19 and TRBJ2-7; tentative D call: TRBD2 (5 bases). Trimming removed 6 bases from V and 3 bases from J, with 18 bases in between. Per the germline V gene, CDR1 is LNHDA and CDR2 is SQIVND (reference sequence). This CDR3 comprises 15 residues. The DNA of the CDR3 is TGTGCCAGTAGCTTGAGGCCCGGGAATCTCTACGAGCAGTACTTC. It encodes CASSLRPGNLYEQYF.

The chain joins TRBV5-1 to TRBJ2-2, with 8 bases identical to TRBD2. This CDR3 is 18 amino acids long. Trimming cost V 4 bases and J 4 bases; bases outside gene matches: 15. The germline V gene has CDR1 SGHRS and CDR2 YFSETQ. The CDR3: CASSPTRPGLEGTGELFF. The CDR3, as DNA: TGCGCCAGCAGCCCAACCCGGCCGGGACTAGAAGGCACCGGGGAGCTGTTTTTT.

This clone appeared once. The CDR3 coding sequence is TGCGCCAGCAGCGTGCTTTCCAGGGGGCCCATTACCTCCTACGAGCAGTACTTC. Protein product: CASSVLSRGPITSYEQYF. The chain carries TRBV5-1 and TRBJ2-7; TRBD1 agrees at 8 bases. CDR1 SGHRS and CDR2 YFSETQ come from the germline V gene. V trimming: 4 bases; J trimming: 0 bases; junction bases outside the gene matches: 15. This CDR3 has 18 residues.

The chain has TRBV27 and TRBJ1-6; 8 bases are shared with TRBD1. Germline-derived CDR1 and CDR2 are MNHEY and SMNVEV (reference sequence). The CDR3 loop spans 13 amino acids. V lost 6 bases, J lost 6 bases, and 1 base stayed unmatched. The chain's CDR3 is CASRGQGNSPLHF. The DNA for the CDR3 is TGTGCCAGCAGAGGACAGGGTAATTCACCCCTCCACTTT.

This chain uses TRBV11-2 with TRBJ1-1, with D uncertain. CDR3 length: 13 amino acids. Germline CDR1 and CDR2: SGHAT and FQNNGV. The V end was cut by 5 bases, the J end by 6 bases, with 13 bases between. CDR3 region: CASSPQRRAEAFF. CDR3 nucleotide sequence: TGTGCCAGCAGCCCTCAACGCCGGGCTGAAGCTTTCTTT. The full variable domain, in which reference TRBV11-2 and TRBJ1-1 provide the parts outside the CDR3, is EAGVAQSPRYKIIEKRQSVAFWCNPISGHATLYWYQQILGQGPKLLIQFQNNGVVDDSQLPKDRFSAERLKGVDSTLKIQPAKLEDSAVYLCASSPQRRAEAFFGQGTRLTVV.

The CDR3 region is CASSSTGARGKYF. CDR3 in DNA: TGTGCCAGCAGCTCGACAGGGGCGAGGGGGAAGTACTTC. This chain uses TRBV7-9 with TRBJ2-5; 8 positions match TRBD1. V was clipped by 4 bases and J by 12 bases; unmatched bases: 10. The length of the CDR3 is 13 residues. CDR1 and CDR2 (germline): SEHNR, FQNEAQ (reference sequence).

The chain employs TRBV7-8 and TRBJ2-6; 8 positions match TRBD1. The CDR3 is 15 residues long. V shed 4 bases, J shed 4 bases, and the junction held 3 bases outside the gene matches. Germline CDR1 reads SGHVS; CDR2 reads FQNEAQ. CDR3 amino acids: CASSWTGSGANVLTF. DNA for the CDR3: TGTGCCAGCAGCTGGACAGGGAGCGGGGCCAACGTCCTGACTTTC. Complete variable domain (other parts from reference TRBV7-8 and TRBJ2-6): GAGVSQSPRYKVAKRGQDVALRCDPISGHVSLFWYQQALGQGPEFLTYFQNEAQLDKSGLPSDRFFAERPEGSVSTLKIQRTQQEDSAVYLCASSWTGSGANVLTFGAGSRLTVL.

The CDR3 bases are TGTGCCAGCAGTTTCGACAGGCTGCAGTACTTC. It encodes CASSFDRLQYF. The V and J genes are TRBV2 and TRBJ2-7; D may be TRBD1 (6 bases). Trimming took 5 bases from V and 9 from J, leaving 11 bases between them. Per the germline V gene, CDR1 is SNHLY and CDR2 is FYNNEI. CDR3 length equals 11 residues.

J is TRBJ1-1 and V is TRBV7-9; D might be TRBD1 (6 bases). V was shortened by 5 bases and J by 4 bases, with 11 bases between the two germline ends. The CDR3 runs 13 residues. Germline assignment: CDR1 SEHNR and CDR2 FQNEAQ (reference sequence). This CDR3 is CASSRGTATEAFF. CDR3 bases: TGTGCCAGCAGCAGGGGGACTGCCACTGAAGCTTTCTTT.

V gene TRBV15 combines with J gene TRBJ2-7, with 12 nucleotides matching TRBD2. The CDR3 sequence is 15 residues long. From germline, CDR1 is LNHNV and CDR2 YYDKDF (reference sequence). Trimming at V came to 3 bases and at J to 7 bases, leaving 7 bases not matched to a gene. CDR3 residues: CATSSLTSGSWEQYF. In DNA, the CDR3 is TGTGCCACCAGCAGCCTGACTAGCGGGAGTTGGGAGCAGTACTTC.

The chain carries TRBV4-1 and TRBJ2-3; 10 nucleotides agree with TRBD2. The V segment lost 6 bases and the J segment 2 bases; nucleotides outside the gene matches: 11. This CDR3 spans 17 amino acids. The germline V gene has CDR1 MGHRA and CDR2 YSYEKL. CDR3 coding DNA: TGCGCCAGCAGAAAAGGACTAGCGGAGAGCTACACAGATACGCAGTATTTT. Translation gives CASRKGLAESYTDTQYF.

This clone was observed once. The chain has TRBV28 and TRBJ2-6; D is unclear. The ends were cut back, 1 base at V and 1 base at J, with 5 bases in the middle. The CDR3 covers 15 residues. Germline CDR1 MDHEN, CDR2 SYDVKM. CDR3 DNA: TGTGCCAGCAGTTTATTTGCGTCTGGGGCCAACGTCCTGACTTTC. Translation gives CASSLFASGANVLTF.

The chain has TRBV6-2 or TRBV6-3 and TRBJ2-7, with 7 bases matching TRBD2. The CDR3 runs 15 residues. V lost 0 bases and J lost 0; bases outside the gene matches: 2. The germline CDR1 and CDR2 sequences are MNHEY and SVGEGT. In DNA form, the CDR3 reads TGTGCCAGCAGTTACTCGGGGGGGTACTCCTACGAGCAGTACTTC. Encoded protein: CASSYSGGYSYEQYF.

V and J are TRBV28 and TRBJ2-7, with 10 bases lining up with TRBD2. The CDR3 has 15 amino acids. V was clipped by 4 bases and J by 0 bases; unmatched bases: 3. Germline CDR1 MDHEN, CDR2 SYDVKM. CDR3: CASSSLAGDSYEQYF. DNA of the CDR3: TGTGCCAGCAGTTCTCTAGCGGGGGACTCCTACGAGCAGTACTTC.